These 30 T cell receptor beta chains share one sample of origin, sequenced in a study of cytomegalovirus exposure and HLA in healthy donors. Primers: 60 Vbeta forward and 13 Jbeta reverse. The data were produced by immunoSEQ multiplex PCR, yet TCRdb's version contains in-frame clones alone and is incomplete. The sample consists of 150,000 to 200,000 clones, 80% to 85% of them appearing once. Sequenced sample: PBMCs. Receptors were obtained from a woman under 30 in good health and CMV-seropositive.

DNA of the CDR3: TGTGCCAGCGGGGGGTTCGGAGGCTACACCTTC. Translation: CASGGFGGYTF. V and J are TRBV28 and TRBJ1-2, with D maybe TRBD1 (5 bases). The CDR3 is 11 amino acids. The V and J ends lost 8 bases and 8 bases respectively, with 12 bases between them. Germline values: CDR1 MDHEN, CDR2 SYDVKM.

The V gene is TRBV4-3, the J gene TRBJ2-2; TRBD2 agrees at 7 bases. The V and J ends lost 0 bases and 7 bases, in that order; junction bases with no gene match: 14. Germline V gene data show CDR1 as LGHNA and CDR2 as YSLEER. The CDR3 loop spans 18 amino acids. CDR3: CASSQDWSEPPGGGELFF. Written as DNA, the CDR3 is TGCGCCAGCAGCCAAGATTGGTCTGAGCCTCCGGGAGGCGGGGAGCTGTTTTTT.

The J gene is TRBJ1-1, the V gene TRBV30; D is perhaps TRBD1 (6 bases). The CDR3 totals 13 residues. CDR1 is GTSNPN and CDR2 is SVGIG in the germline V gene (reference sequence). V shed 3 bases and J shed 4 bases, with 12 bases lying between them. The CDR3 DNA reads TGTGCCTGGAGACAACAGGGTGTCACTGAAGCTTTCTTT. Translating it yields CAWRQQGVTEAFF.

There are a few counts of this clone. The chain recombines TRBV4-2 with TRBJ1-6; 9 nucleotides agree with TRBD1. The CDR3 runs 18 residues. Germline CDR1 and CDR2: LGHNA and YNFKEQ. J lost 12 bases, V lost 0 bases, and 15 bases had no gene match. In DNA form, the CDR3 reads TGTGCCAGCAGCCAAGATAGTACCCGGGGGACAGGGAATCGACCCCTCCACTTT. It specifies CASSQDSTRGTGNRPLHF.

The V and J genes are TRBV5-1 and TRBJ2-3, with 11 bases aligning to TRBD2. This CDR3 comprises 16 residues. Germline loops: CDR1 SGHRS, CDR2 YFSETQ. The trim removed 2 bases at V and 3 bases at J, leaving 5 bases unmatched. The CDR3 is CASSFLAGGSTDTQYF. The CDR3 region has the DNA TGCGCCAGCAGCTTCTTAGCGGGGGGGAGTACAGATACGCAGTATTTT.

The rearrangement uses TRBV4-1 and TRBJ2-2; TRBD1 agrees at 8 bases. This CDR3 has 14 residues. V lost 5 bases and J lost 7; bases outside the gene matches: 6. In germline, CDR1 is MGHRA, CDR2 YSYEKL. The CDR3 here is CASSGDRGGGELFF. CDR3 nucleotides: TGCGCCAGCAGCGGCGACAGGGGAGGCGGGGAGCTGTTTTTT.

V and J are TRBV7-3 and TRBJ2-2; 8 nucleotides align to TRBD2. Germline V gene lookup returns CDR1 SGHTA and CDR2 FQGTGA. The CDR3 extends over 14 amino acids. Trimming at V came to 7 bases and at J to 7 bases, leaving 8 bases not matched to a gene. The CDR3 loop reads CASNLSGGDGELFF. For the CDR3, the DNA is TGTGCCAGCAACCTAAGCGGGGGAGACGGGGAGCTGTTTTTT.

The chain carries TRBV5-4 and TRBJ1-2; weak D call: TRBD1 (6 bases). Trimming took 5 bases from V and 1 from J, leaving 21 bases between them. The CDR3 length is 17 residues. Germline-derived CDR1 and CDR2 are SGHNT and YYREEE (reference sequence). The CDR3, as DNA: TGTGCCAGCAGTTACCAAGGGGGTTCCACTCGTAACTATGGCTACACCTTC. This gives the protein CASSYQGGSTRNYGYTF. The full variable domain, rest sourced from reference TRBV5-4 and TRBJ1-2, is ETGVTQSPTHLIKTRGQQVTLRCSSQSGHNTVSWYQQALGQGPQFIFQYYREEENGRGNFPPRFSGLQFPNYSSELNVNALELDDSALYLCASSYQGGSTRNYGYTFGSGTRLTVV.

Note on this clone: The same CDR3 is also encoded by other DNA sequences in this sample. The chain is built from TRBV7-9 and TRBJ1-2; no firm D call. The germline gives CDR1 SEHNR, CDR2 FQNEAQ (reference sequence). V lost 3 bases, J lost 1 base, and 6 bases lay in between. The CDR3 consists of 13 residues. DNA for the CDR3: TGTGCCAGCAGCTTTACCGGTAACTATGGCTACACCTTC. Protein: CASSFTGNYGYTF.

In its sample, this clone was seen a few times. The CDR3 spells CASSQILAGQNEQFF. CDR3 DNA sequence: TGTGCCAGCAGCCAAATCCTAGCGGGGCAGAATGAGCAGTTCTTC. The V and J genes are TRBV4-2 and TRBJ2-1, with 9 bases fitting TRBD2. This CDR3 is built from 15 residues. With V trimmed by 2 bases and J by 7 bases, 6 bases remained unmatched. From germline, CDR1 is LGHNA and CDR2 YNFKEQ.

This clone was detected only once. V gene TRBV27 combines with J gene TRBJ1-1, with D maybe TRBD1 (6 bases). Germline V gives CDR1 MNHEY, CDR2 SMNVEV (reference sequence). The CDR3 runs 16 residues. Trimming took 4 bases from V and 0 from J, leaving 15 bases between them. The CDR3 DNA sequence: TGTGCCAGCAGTTCGCCAGGGGAAGGGGTGAACACTGAAGCTTTCTTT. Its translation: CASSSPGEGVNTEAFF.

CDR3 loop: CASTPGQSSYNSPLHF. CDR3 DNA sequence: TGTGCCAGCACACCTGGACAGAGCTCCTATAATTCACCCCTCCACTTT. This chain joins TRBV28 and TRBJ1-6; perhaps TRBD1 as D (6 bases). V shed 7 bases and J shed 0 bases, with 13 bases lying between them. The CDR3 totals 16 residues. Germline CDR1 MDHEN, CDR2 SYDVKM.

The chain links TRBV7-2 to TRBJ2-5, with 7 bases identical to TRBD2. The CDR3 is made up of 14 amino acids. V was pared by 1 base and J by 2 bases, with 1 base of the junction left unmatched. Germline V CDR1 and CDR2: SGHTA, FQGNSA. CDR3 sequence reads: CASSLVGGQETQYF. The CDR3 bases are TGTGCCAGCAGCTTAGTGGGGGGGCAAGAGACCCAGTACTTC.

This clone was picked up a small number of times. The V and J genes are TRBV7-3 and TRBJ2-5; tentative D call: TRBD1 (6 bases). The V end lost 4 bases, the J end lost 5 bases, and 11 bases lay between the germline ends. CDR1 and CDR2 from the germline V gene are SGHTA and FQGTGA. The CDR3 consists of 13 residues. CDR3 in amino acids: CASSSSRGETQYF. CDR3 DNA: TGTGCCAGCAGCTCATCTAGGGGGGAGACCCAGTACTTC.

This chain joins TRBV7-3 and TRBJ2-3; weak D call: TRBD2 (5 bases). Germline CDR1 is SGHTA and CDR2 is FQGTGA. V lost 5 bases and J lost 6, with 12 bases in between. The CDR3 is made up of 13 amino acids. CDR3 in DNA: TGTGCCAGCAGCCCCAGAGGGCCCGATACGCAGTATTTT. Its protein product is CASSPRGPDTQYF.

The chain is built from TRBV6-4 and TRBJ1-1, with D tentatively TRBD1 (6 bases). The CDR3 consists of 14 residues. Trimming pared 6 bases from V and 1 base from J, leaving 12 bases between. In germline, CDR1 is MRHNA, CDR2 SNTAGT. The CDR3 here is CASRDSDRNTEAFF. The CDR3 nucleotides read TGTGCCAGCAGGGATTCGGACAGGAACACTGAAGCTTTCTTT.

This clone was found once. The chain carries TRBV19 and TRBJ1-2, with D possibly TRBD1 on 6 matching bases. The CDR3 is made up of 15 amino acids. V was pared by 5 bases and J by 1 base, with 14 bases between. Germline-derived CDR1 and CDR2 are LNHDA and SQIVND (reference sequence). CDR3 sequence (DNA): TGTGCCAGTAGTGGCCGGGACACACGTAACTATGGCTACACCTTC. Amino acid sequence: CASSGRDTRNYGYTF.

CDR3 sequence: CASNGAGQGGYEQYF. DNA for the CDR3: TGCGCCAGCAACGGAGCGGGACAGGGGGGGTACGAGCAGTACTTC. The chain carries TRBV5-1 and TRBJ2-7, with 11 bases aligning to TRBD1. Germline trimming cut 6 bases from V and 4 bases from J; bases unmatched to any gene: 9. Per germline, CDR1 SGHRS and CDR2 YFSETQ. The CDR3 contains 15 residues.

The CDR3 DNA is TGTGCCAGCAGCACCACAGGAATGAACACTGAAGCTTTCTTT. It translates to CASSTTGMNTEAFF. The rearrangement joins TRBV9 to TRBJ1-1, with D possibly TRBD1 on 5 matching bases. The CDR3 totals 14 residues. Between the trimmed V and J ends, which lost 4 bases and 0 bases, there was a span of 10 bases. CDR1 and CDR2 from the germline V gene are SGDLS and YYNGEE.

This chain joins TRBV25-1 and TRBJ1-6; D perhaps matches TRBD1 (6 bases). Trimming pared 6 bases from V and 3 bases from J, leaving 9 bases between. The CDR3 extends over 14 amino acids. Germline V gene sequence: CDR1 MGHDK, CDR2 SYGVNS. CDR3 residues: CASSQTGYNSPLHF. The CDR3, as DNA: TGTGCCAGCAGCCAGACAGGCTATAATTCACCCCTCCACTTT.

This clone occurred a few times. This sequence joins TRBV11-2 and TRBJ1-2, with D uncertain. Germline V gene data show CDR1 as SGHAT and CDR2 as FQNNGV. V lost 4 bases to trimming and J lost 5 bases, with 11 bases between them. The CDR3 runs 13 residues. This CDR3 is CASSSNVRYGYTF. The CDR3, as DNA: TGTGCCAGCAGCTCCAATGTGCGGTATGGCTACACCTTC.

This chain uses TRBV19 with TRBJ1-5, with D hard to call. Looked up from germline, CDR1 is LNHDA and CDR2 is SQIVND (reference sequence). This CDR3 has 15 residues. V lost 3 bases to trimming and J lost 0 bases, with 9 bases between them. CDR3 region: CASSMAVYSNQPQHF. CDR3 DNA: TGTGCCAGTAGTATGGCGGTTTATAGCAATCAGCCCCAGCATTTT. Full variable domain (remainder filled in from reference TRBV19 and TRBJ1-5): DGGITQSPKYLFRKEGQNVTLSCEQNLNHDAMYWYRQDPGQGLRLIYYSQIVNDFQKGDIAEGYSVSREKKESFPLTVTSAQKNPTAFYLCASSMAVYSNQPQHFGDGTRLSIL.

This chain uses TRBV28 with TRBJ1-2; tentative D call: TRBD1 (5 bases). The CDR3 totals 13 residues. The germline gives CDR1 MDHEN, CDR2 SYDVKM. V was shortened by 6 bases and J by 2 bases, with 10 bases between the two germline ends. This chain's CDR3 is CASRTGINYGYTF. CDR3 in DNA: TGTGCCAGCAGAACAGGAATAAACTATGGCTACACCTTC.

The chain links TRBV6-6 to TRBJ1-6, with TRBD1 matching over 8 bases. Germline trimming cut 7 bases from V and 8 bases from J; bases unmatched to any gene: 7. The CDR3 runs to 14 residues. From germline, CDR1 is MNHNY and CDR2 SVGAGI (reference sequence). The CDR3 DNA reads as TGTGCCAGCACTCTACAGGGGGGATATTCACCCCTCCACTTT. It codes for CASTLQGGYSPLHF.

This chain joins TRBV11-1 and TRBJ2-1; 8 bases align to TRBD2. The CDR3 extends over 17 amino acids. The trim removed 5 bases at V and 4 bases at J, leaving 13 bases unmatched. Germline assignment: CDR1 SGHAT and CDR2 FQDESV (reference sequence). CDR3 DNA sequence: TGTGCCAGCAGCCCTGGAGCGGGGGCGGGGGGTTACAATGAGCAGTTCTTC. Translation gives CASSPGAGAGGYNEQFF. Looking up the rest from reference TRBV11-1 and TRBJ2-1 gives the full variable domain: EAEVAQSPRYKITEKSQAVAFWCDPISGHATLYWYRQILGQGPELLVQFQDESVVDDSQLPKDRFSAERLKGVDSTLKIQPAELGDSAMYLCASSPGAGAGGYNEQFFGPGTRLTVL.

The chain carries TRBV30 and TRBJ2-2; D gene ambiguous. Trimming removed 0 bases from V and 1 base from J, with 6 bases in between. The CDR3 has 14 amino acids. Germline loops: CDR1 GTSNPN, CDR2 SVGIG (reference sequence). This CDR3 is CAWSVFKNTGELFF. Here the CDR3 DNA reads TGTGCCTGGAGTGTATTCAAGAACACCGGGGAGCTGTTTTTT.

This chain connects TRBV5-6 to TRBJ1-1; tentative D call: TRBD1 (6 bases). There are 12 residues in the CDR3. CDR1 and CDR2 (germline): SGHDT, YYEEEE. The V and J ends lost 2 bases and 11 bases respectively, with 13 bases between them. The CDR3 DNA is TGTGCCAGCAGCTTCGGACAGACGGTGGCTTTCTTT. It codes for CASSFGQTVAFF.

The V and J genes are TRBV28 and TRBJ1-6, with 7 bases that match TRBD1. Germline lookup yields CDR1 MDHEN and CDR2 SYDVKM. V lost 3 bases to trimming and J lost 4 bases; unmatched junction nucleotides: 6. The CDR3 is made up of 16 amino acids. The CDR3 here is CASSFLPGQYNSPLHF. For the CDR3, the DNA is TGTGCCAGCAGTTTCCTCCCGGGACAGTATAATTCACCCCTCCACTTT.

This clone was observed a handful of times. This sequence joins TRBV5-6 and TRBJ2-7; TRBD1 might be the D (5 bases). Between the trimmed V and J ends, which lost 3 bases and 4 bases, there was a span of 14 bases. The CDR3 is 14 amino acids. Germline CDR1 SGHDT, CDR2 YYEEEE. This CDR3 is CASSSKTARYEQYV. The CDR3 DNA sequence: TGTGCCAGCAGCTCGAAGACAGCCAGATACGAGCAGTACGTC.

The CDR3 region is CASSLAGLQGFSMNTEAFF. DNA for the CDR3: TGCGCCAGCAGCTTGGCCGGGCTACAGGGGTTTTCCATGAACACTGAAGCTTTCTTT. The rearrangement uses TRBV5-1 and TRBJ1-1; 7 bases are shared with TRBD1. CDR1 and CDR2 from the germline V gene are SGHRS and YFSETQ. This CDR3 spans 19 amino acids. The V gene end was trimmed by 0 bases and the J gene end by 0 bases; junction bases not matched to a gene: 14.